This note documents a single T cell receptor (beta chain) sequence. CDR3 length: 12 amino acids. Germline V gene sequence: CDR1 LNHDA, CDR2 SQIVND (reference sequence). The V gene lost 3 bases and the J gene lost 8 bases, with 10 bases spanning the gap. Random hexamers served to reverse transcribe about 0.5 to 1 ug RNA. Using its own MiXCR run on the immunoSEQ multiplex PCR reads, TCRdb lists one record per CDR3 protein. The sample includes 200,000 to 300,000 distinct CDR3 sequences, around 93% of them seen just once. These data belong to a study of CD8 T cells in Susac syndrome. Sequencing was carried out using CD4+ T cells from PBMCs. The clonotype was recovered from a human donor with multiple sclerosis. The V call is TRBV19, the J call TRBJ1-2; no definite D call. The CDR3 spells CASSMGSQGYTF. The CDR3 nucleotides read TGTGCCAGTAGTATGGGCTCTCAGGGCTACACCTTC. Complete variable domain (other parts from reference TRBV19 and TRBJ1-2): DGGITQSPKYLFRKEGQNVTLSCEQNLNHDAMYWYRQDPGQGLRLIYYSQIVNDFQKGDIAEGYSVSREKKESFPLTVTSAQKNPTAFYLCASSMGSQGYTFGSGTRLTVV.